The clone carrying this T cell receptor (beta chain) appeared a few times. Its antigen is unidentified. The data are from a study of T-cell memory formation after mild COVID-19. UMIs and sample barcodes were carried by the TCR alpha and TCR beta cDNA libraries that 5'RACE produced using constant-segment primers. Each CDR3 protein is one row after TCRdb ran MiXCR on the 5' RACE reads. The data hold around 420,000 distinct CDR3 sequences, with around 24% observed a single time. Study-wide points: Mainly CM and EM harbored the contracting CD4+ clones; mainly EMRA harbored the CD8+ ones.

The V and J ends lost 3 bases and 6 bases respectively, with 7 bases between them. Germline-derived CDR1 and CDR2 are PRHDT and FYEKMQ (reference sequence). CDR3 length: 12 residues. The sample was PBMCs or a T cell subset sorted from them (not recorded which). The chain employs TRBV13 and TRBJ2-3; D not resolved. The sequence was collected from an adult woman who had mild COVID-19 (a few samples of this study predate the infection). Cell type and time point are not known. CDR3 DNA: TGTGCCAGCAGCTTCCCCAAGGATACGCAGTATTTT. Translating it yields CASSFPKDTQYF. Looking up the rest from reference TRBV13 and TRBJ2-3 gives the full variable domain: AAGVIQSPRHLIKEKRETATLKCYPIPRHDTVYWYQQGPGQDPQFLISFYEKMQSDKGSIPDRFSAQQFSDYHSELNMSSLELGDSALYFCASSFPKDTQYFGPGTRLTVL.